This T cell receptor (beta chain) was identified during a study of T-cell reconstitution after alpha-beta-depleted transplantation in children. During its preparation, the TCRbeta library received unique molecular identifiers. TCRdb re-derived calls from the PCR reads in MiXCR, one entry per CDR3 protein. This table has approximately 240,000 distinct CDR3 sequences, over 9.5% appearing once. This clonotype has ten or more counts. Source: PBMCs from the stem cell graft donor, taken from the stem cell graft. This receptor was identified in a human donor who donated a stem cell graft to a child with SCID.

CDR3 bases: TGTGCCAGCAGTGCGGCGGGGGGAACCGGGGAGCTGTTTTTT. Its translation: CASSAAGGTGELFF. The rearrangement joins TRBV6-1 to TRBJ2-2, with 8 bases lining up with TRBD2. There are 14 residues in the CDR3. With 4 bases clipped from V and 5 bases from J, the junction kept 3 bases outside the gene matches. Looked up from germline, CDR1 is MNHNS and CDR2 is SASEGT.